This entry is about one T cell receptor (beta chain). Its antigen is as yet unknown. Peripheral blood and lesional scalp punch biopsies came from alopecia areata patients. This sample is drawn from a study of CD8+ T cells in alopecia areata. Study at large: Each of the treated patients was given oral tofacitinib, 5 to 10 mg twice daily, for moderate-to-severe alopecia areata.

Study-level results: TCR sharing was clearer in mice than between patients, perhaps partly owing to patient HLA diversity. The study found higher clonality in lesional than normal scalp, especially in alopecia totalis/universalis.

This CDR3 spans 15 amino acids. V lost 4 bases and J lost 3; bases outside the gene matches: 0. In germline, CDR1 is LNHDA, CDR2 SQIVND (reference sequence). Isolated RNA was reverse transcribed into cDNA used as the sequencing template. Produced via immunoSEQ multiplex PCR; TCRdb's table is partial and in-frame only. The data show roughly 130,000 clones, with 58% seen just once and under 5% held by the top ten. The sample in question was CD4+ T cells sorted from blood, obtained at week 0. The chain has TRBV19 and TRBJ2-3; 14 bases fit TRBD2. The receptor was derived from a human donor with alopecia areata. The CDR3 region has the DNA TGTGCCAGTAGTAGGACTAGCGGGAGGACAGATACGCAGTATTTT. It is translated as CASSRTSGRTDTQYF.